The text below deals with one T cell receptor (beta chain). The data were taken from a study of blood T cell repertoires in COVID-19. Whole-study context: The United States, Italy and Spain supplied acute and convalescent COVID-19 samples. Sources were T cells, B-cell-depleted T cells, or PBMCs; the material itself was cDNA or gDNA.

The method was immunoSEQ multiplex PCR; TCRdb's version includes in-frame clones alone and lacks a portion of them. The table has more than 90,000 clones, about 74% seen once. This TCR derives from a man between 65 and 85 years old with acute or convalescent COVID-19. Sequencing was carried out using peripheral blood.

The CDR3 bases are TGTGCCAGCAGTGAAGGATACTTCTATGGCTACACCTTC. Translating it yields CASSEGYFYGYTF. The chain employs TRBV2 and TRBJ1-2, with unresolved D. This CDR3 has 13 residues. Trimming stripped 1 base from V and 4 bases from J, with 7 bases between. Germline CDR1 SNHLY, CDR2 FYNNEI.